This T cell receptor beta chain emerged from a study of resident and recirculating memory T cells in vitiligo. Study-level information: The samples were homogenized without cell sorting before genomic DNA extraction.

The V end lost 2 bases, the J end lost 2 bases, and 6 bases lay between the germline ends. Germline loops: CDR1 SGHTA, CDR2 FQGTGA. This CDR3 region has 13 residues. Profiling relied on immunoSEQ multiplex PCR, and the TCRdb table lists in-frame clones only, not all of them. The data contain fewer than 80,000 clones, 90% to 95% of them seen just once; the ten biggest clones take up 4% to 5.5%. Sequenced sample: blood. V is TRBV7-3 and J is TRBJ2-5; tentative D call: TRBD1 (5 bases). This TCR was sampled from a male donor with vitiligo. The DNA of the CDR3 is TGTGCCAGCAGCTTAGACAGACAAGAGACCCAGTACTTC. Its protein is CASSLDRQETQYF.